This is a list of T cell receptor beta chains from one sample in a study of metastatic and nonmetastatic thyroid tumors. MiXCR reprocessed the PCR reads for TCRdb. Of approximately 35,000 clones in the sample, about a tenth were seen once. Sequencing was done on a sample of blood. Every receptor here comes from a female donor with papillary thyroid cancer or a benign thyroid nodule (not recorded which). Some clones in this sample may be carry-over from other donors' samples. Each CDR3 is given with its conserved first and last residue. D genes are given only for firm matches. Where a row states a size, it is once, few, many or the class of an expanded clone; other rows omit it.

d_gene	v_gene	j_gene	abundance	CDR3nt	CDR3aa
TRBD2	TRBV12-3/TRBV12-4	TRBJ2-5	-	TGTGCCAGCAGTCCTAGCGGGAGAGGGGGTCAGGAGACCCAGTACTTC	CASSPSGRGGQETQYF
-	TRBV7-3	TRBJ1-2	many	TGTGCCAGCAGCTTAACGCTTCTGGACCGCCGTGGCTACACCTTC	CASSLTLLDRRGYTF
TRBD1	TRBV5-1	TRBJ1-2	many	TGCGCCAGCAGCTCGGACAGGGAGGGCTACACCTTC	CASSSDREGYTF
TRBD2	TRBV7-2	TRBJ2-3	-	TGTGCCAGCAGCTACCCCAATAGGTTGAGCGGGAGGGCGTCAGATACGCAGTATTTT	CASSYPNRLSGRASDTQYF
-	TRBV2	TRBJ2-5	many	TGTGCCAGCGGGGGTCACAGCGGAGGGGGTGAGACCCAGTACTTC	CASGGHSGGGETQYF
-	TRBV29-1	TRBJ2-2	-	TGCAGCATTGAAAAGGTCGGCACCGGGGAGCTGTTTTTT	CSIEKVGTGELFF
-	TRBV6-7	TRBJ2-7	few	TGTGCCAGCAGTTACAGGAAGGGGCAGTACTTC	CASSYRKGQYF
-	TRBV12-3/TRBV12-4	TRBJ2-3	medium-sized	TGTGCCAGCACCCCTAGCGTTGCGGTGGGCACAGATACGCAGTATTTT	CASTPSVAVGTDTQYF
-	TRBV5-1	TRBJ2-3	many	TGCGCCAGCAGTTTGGGCACCTACACAGATACGCAGTATTTT	CASSLGTYTDTQYF
-	TRBV9	TRBJ2-6	many	TGTGCCAGCTTAGGCTCTGGGGCCAACGTCCTGACTTTC	CASLGSGANVLTF
-	TRBV6-5	TRBJ1-1	many	TGTGCCAGCAGTTACAACACGAACACTGAAGCTTTCTTT	CASSYNTNTEAFF
-	TRBV30	TRBJ2-1	-	TGTGCCTGGAGTGAGGGTTTCCGATCCTACAATGAGCAGTTCTTC	CAWSEGFRSYNEQFF
-	TRBV30	TRBJ1-5	few	TGTGCCTGGGGGGACGGCGGCAATCAGCCCCAGCATTTT	CAWGDGGNQPQHF
TRBD1	TRBV29-1	TRBJ2-3	many	TGCAGCGTTGATAGACCGACAGGGGGCCCAGATACGCAGTATTTT	CSVDRPTGGPDTQYF
-	TRBV7-6	TRBJ1-1	many	TGTGCCAGCAGCTTCGACATGGGCACTGAAGCTTTCTTT	CASSFDMGTEAFF
TRBD2	TRBV29-1	TRBJ2-1	many	TGCAGCGTAGGCTCCCGTAGCGGGCGGTACAATGAGCAGTTCTTC	CSVGSRSGRYNEQFF
-	TRBV7-9	TRBJ2-7	-	TGTGCCAGCACACCCGTGGCCTACGAGCAGTACTTC	CASTPVAYEQYF
-	TRBV14	TRBJ1-2	many	TGTGCCAGCAGCCATGTCTCTCCGGGACCGAACTATGGCTACACCTTC	CASSHVSPGPNYGYTF
TRBD2	TRBV7-2	TRBJ2-7	-	TGTGCCAGCAGCTACGTAGCGGGGGGGCCGGGCGAGCAGTACTTC	CASSYVAGGPGEQYF
TRBD1	TRBV5-6	TRBJ2-7	many	TGTGCCAGCAGCTTACAGGGGCCCTACGAGCAGTACTTC	CASSLQGPYEQYF
-	TRBV6-1	TRBJ1-2	medium-sized	TGTGCCAGCAGCTTCGCCGGGGAGGGGCCCCGCTATGGCTACACCTTC	CASSFAGEGPRYGYTF
-	TRBV6-2/TRBV6-3	TRBJ2-1	many	TGTGCCAGCAGTTACGCGACTTACAATGAGCAGTTCTTC	CASSYATYNEQFF
-	TRBV6-5	TRBJ1-4	many	TGTGCCAGCAGTTACGCCCTCAGCGAAAAACTGTTTTTT	CASSYALSEKLFF
-	TRBV11-2	TRBJ1-2	many	TGTGCCAGCAGCTCCTCGGGGACCGACATTAACTATGGCTACACCTTC	CASSSSGTDINYGYTF
-	TRBV5-6	TRBJ2-7	many	TGTGCCAGCAGGGGGGCCTACGAGCAGTACTTC	CASRGAYEQYF
TRBD2	TRBV27	TRBJ2-7	many	TGTGCCAGCAGCCTAGCGGGAGGGAGGTACGAGCAGTACTTC	CASSLAGGRYEQYF
TRBD1	TRBV20-1	TRBJ1-5	many	TGCAGTGCCCTAGACAGGGTTAGTCATCAGCCCCAGCATTTT	CSALDRVSHQPQHF
-	TRBV2	TRBJ1-2	many	TGTGCCAGCAGTGACACCCCTCCGTATGGCTACACCTTC	CASSDTPPYGYTF
-	TRBV6-1	TRBJ1-2	medium-sized	TGTGCCAGCAAACGGGATCTGGCCTATGGCTACACCTTC	CASKRDLAYGYTF
-	TRBV11-2	TRBJ2-7	many	TGTGCCAGCAGCTTAGACGCGCTAGATGGGGGGAGGGAGCAGTACTTC	CASSLDALDGGREQYF
-	TRBV28	TRBJ2-3	many	TGTGCCAGCGTTTCCAGCGGGAGCACAGATACGCAGTATTTT	CASVSSGSTDTQYF
-	TRBV30	TRBJ1-2	many	TGTGCCTGGGTGGCGGGCAGCACCCGTGTTCGCGATGGCTACACCTTC	CAWVAGSTRVRDGYTF
-	TRBV10-2	TRBJ1-2	many	TGCGCCAGCACCATGGACGGAGGGGTGGTTGACTATGGCTACACCTTC	CASTMDGGVVDYGYTF
-	TRBV7-2	TRBJ2-5	many	TGTGCCAGCAGCTTAGCTGGCGGGGATCCGAGGACCCAGTACTTC	CASSLAGGDPRTQYF
TRBD1	TRBV9	TRBJ1-1	-	TGTGCCAGCACCGCAGGGGGCGCGGACACTGAAGCTTTCTTT	CASTAGGADTEAFF
-	TRBV12-3/TRBV12-4	TRBJ2-2	medium-sized	TGTGCCAGCACCACCCCCGGGACCGGGGAGCTGTTTTTT	CASTTPGTGELFF
-	TRBV24-1	TRBJ1-1	many	TGTGCCACCAGTGACCCAGCCGGCACTGAAGCTTTCTTT	CATSDPAGTEAFF
-	TRBV27	TRBJ2-7	many	TGTGCCAGCAGTTTTAGACGGGAGGGGGCCGAGCAGTACTTC	CASSFRREGAEQYF
TRBD1	TRBV28	TRBJ1-1	few	TGTGCCAGCAGTTTTCAGGGGGTGGACACTGAAGCTTTCTTT	CASSFQGVDTEAFF
-	TRBV15	TRBJ1-2	-	TGTGCCACCAGCAGAGATGGGGGTGGCTACACCTTC	CATSRDGGGYTF
-	TRBV14	TRBJ2-2	many	TGTGCCAGCAGCCAAGATACCGGGGAGCTGTTTTTT	CASSQDTGELFF